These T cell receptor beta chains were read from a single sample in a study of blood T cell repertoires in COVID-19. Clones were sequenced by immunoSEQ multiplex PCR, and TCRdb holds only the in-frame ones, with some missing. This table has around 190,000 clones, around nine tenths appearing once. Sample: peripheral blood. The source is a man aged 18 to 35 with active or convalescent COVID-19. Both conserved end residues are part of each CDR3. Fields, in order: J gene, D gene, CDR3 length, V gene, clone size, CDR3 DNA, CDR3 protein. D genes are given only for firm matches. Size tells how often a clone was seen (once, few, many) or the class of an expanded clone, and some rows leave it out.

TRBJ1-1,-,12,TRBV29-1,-,TGCAGCGTTGAAGGAGAAAACACTGAAGCTTTCTTT,CSVEGENTEAFF
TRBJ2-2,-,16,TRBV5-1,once,TGCGCCAGCAGCTTGGGCCCGGGGACGAACACCGGGGAGCTGTTTTTT,CASSLGPGTNTGELFF
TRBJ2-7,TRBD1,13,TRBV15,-,TGTGCCACCAGCGCAAACAGGGGCTACGAGCAGTACTTC,CATSANRGYEQYF
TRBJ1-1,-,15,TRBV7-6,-,TGTGCCAGCAGCCTACTACGGGAGGGGGACCCTGAAGCTTTCTTT,CASSLLREGDPEAFF
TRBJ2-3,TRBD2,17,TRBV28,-,TGTGCCAGCAGTTTACGGAGCGGGGGGGCTAGCACAGATACGCAGTATTTT,CASSLRSGGASTDTQYF
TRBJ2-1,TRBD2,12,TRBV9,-,TGTGCCAGCAGCCCCGGGGGGTACGAGCAGTTCTTC,CASSPGGYEQFF
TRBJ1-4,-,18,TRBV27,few,TGTGCCAGCAGTTTATCAGGAGGGGTCGGGGGGCTAAATGAAAAACTGTTTTTT,CASSLSGGVGGLNEKLFF
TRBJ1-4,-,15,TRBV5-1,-,TGCGCCAGCAGCACCCAGGGGCAGGGTAGTGGAAAACTGTTTTTT,CASSTQGQGSGKLFF
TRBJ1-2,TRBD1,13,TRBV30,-,TGTGCCTGGAGTCCCTGGACAGGGGAGGGCTACACCTTC,CAWSPWTGEGYTF
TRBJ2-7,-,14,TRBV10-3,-,TGTGCCACCCACCCGGGTGGAGTAACCTACGAGCAGTACTTC,CATHPGGVTYEQYF
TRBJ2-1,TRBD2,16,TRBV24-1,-,TGTGCCACCAGTGATTCAAGCGGGGGGAACTACAATGAGCAGTTCTTC,CATSDSSGGNYNEQFF
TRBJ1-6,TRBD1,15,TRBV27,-,TGTGCCAGCAGTTTAAGGACAGGGGATAATTCACCCCTCCACTTT,CASSLRTGDNSPLHF
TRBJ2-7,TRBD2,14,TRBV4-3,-,TGCGCCAGCAGCCCAACTAGCGGTCCCTACGAGCAGTACTTC,CASSPTSGPYEQYF
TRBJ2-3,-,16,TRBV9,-,TGTGCCAGCAGCGTAGGTAGCGGAGGGATCACAGATACGCAGTATTTT,CASSVGSGGITDTQYF
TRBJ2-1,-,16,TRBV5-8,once,TGTGCCAGCATTAAGCGGGTAACGAGCTCCTACAATGAGCAGTTCTTC,CASIKRVTSSYNEQFF
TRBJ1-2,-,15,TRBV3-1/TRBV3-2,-,TGTGCCAGCAGCCAAGGACACAGGGAAATTTATGGCTACACCTTC,CASSQGHREIYGYTF
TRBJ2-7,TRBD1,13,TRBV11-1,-,TGTGCCAGCAGCTGGGGACAGGGGGAAATGCAGTACTTC,CASSWGQGEMQYF